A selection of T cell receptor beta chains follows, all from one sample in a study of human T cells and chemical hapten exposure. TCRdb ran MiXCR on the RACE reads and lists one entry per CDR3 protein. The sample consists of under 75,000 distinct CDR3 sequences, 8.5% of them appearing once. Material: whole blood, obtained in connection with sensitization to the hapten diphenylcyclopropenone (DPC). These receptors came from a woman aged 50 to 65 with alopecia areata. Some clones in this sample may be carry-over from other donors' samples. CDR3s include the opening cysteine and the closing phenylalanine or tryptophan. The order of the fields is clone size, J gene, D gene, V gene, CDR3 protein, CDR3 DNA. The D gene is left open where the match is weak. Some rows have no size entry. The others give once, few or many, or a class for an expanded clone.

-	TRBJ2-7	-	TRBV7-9	CASSSHRRNLPYEQYF	TGTGCCAGCAGCTCCCACCGACGGAATCTGCCCTACGAGCAGTACTTC
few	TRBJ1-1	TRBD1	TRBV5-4	CASSSGQGRTEAFF	TGTGCTAGCAGCTCGGGACAGGGACGGACTGAAGCTTTCTTT
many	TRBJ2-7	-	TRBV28	CASMHSGREQYF	TGTGCCAGCATGCACAGTGGACGGGAGCAGTACTTC
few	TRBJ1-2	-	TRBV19	CASDDGGIPSRYGYTF	TGTGCCAGTGATGACGGCGGGATCCCCTCACGCTATGGCTACACCTTC
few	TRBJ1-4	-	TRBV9	CASSEGLSTNEKLFF	TGTGCCAGCAGCGAAGGACTATCAACTAATGAAAAACTGTTTTTT
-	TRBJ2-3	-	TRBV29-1	CSVDPGTDTQYF	TGCAGCGTTGACCCGGGCACAGATACGCAGTATTTT
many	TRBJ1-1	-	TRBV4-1	CASSQGRGEYTEAFF	TGCGCCAGCAGCCAAGGAAGGGGGGAATACACTGAAGCTTTCTTT
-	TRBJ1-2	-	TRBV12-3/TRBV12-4	CASSSTGMGGYTF	TGTGCCAGCAGCTCCACTGGGATGGGGGGCTACACCTTC
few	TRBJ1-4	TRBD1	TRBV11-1	CASSRQGYEKLFF	TGTGCCAGCAGTCGACAGGGTTATGAAAAACTGTTTTTT
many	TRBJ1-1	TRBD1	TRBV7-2	CASSSRTGSTEAFF	TGTGCCAGCAGCTCCCGGACAGGGAGCACTGAAGCTTTCTTT
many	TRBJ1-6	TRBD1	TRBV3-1	CASSPRTGVYSPLHF	TGTGCCAGCAGCCCACGGACAGGGGTTTATTCACCCCTCCACTTT
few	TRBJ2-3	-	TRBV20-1	CSASDGTQYF	TGCAGTGCTAGCGATGGGACGCAGTATTTT
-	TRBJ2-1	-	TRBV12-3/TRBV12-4	CASTNRGPSNEQFF	TGTGCCAGCACCAATCGGGGCCCTTCCAATGAGCAGTTCTTC
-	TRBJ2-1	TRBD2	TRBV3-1	CASSGLAGGPTDEQFF	TGTGCCAGCAGCGGACTAGCGGGGGGGCCGACGGATGAGCAGTTCTTC
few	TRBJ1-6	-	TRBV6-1	CASSAGRGGGSSPLHF	TGTGCCAGCAGTGCTGGTCGGGGGGGAGGCTCTTCACCCCTCCACTTT
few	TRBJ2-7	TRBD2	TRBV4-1	CASSQDRTGGTYEQYF	TGCGCCAGCAGCCAAGATCGAACGGGGGGAACCTACGAGCAGTACTTC
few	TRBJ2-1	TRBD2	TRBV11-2	CASSTTSGLHYNEQFF	TGTGCCAGCAGCACCACTAGCGGTTTACACTACAATGAGCAGTTCTTC
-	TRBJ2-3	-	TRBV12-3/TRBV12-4	CASSSPVAPDTQYF	TGTGCCAGCAGTTCCCCTGTGGCTCCAGATACGCAGTATTTT
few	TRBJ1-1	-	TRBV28	CASSYWARQATEAFF	TGTGCCAGCAGTTATTGGGCCCGTCAGGCCACTGAAGCTTTCTTT
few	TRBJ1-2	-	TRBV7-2	CASSSFRDKANYGYTF	TGTGCCAGCAGCTCCTTCCGGGACAAGGCCAACTATGGCTACACCTTC
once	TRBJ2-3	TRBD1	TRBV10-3	CAISEYPGQGSDTQYF	TGTGCCATCAGTGAATATCCGGGACAGGGCTCAGATACGCAGTATTTT
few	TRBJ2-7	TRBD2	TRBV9	CASSSGGDSGEQYF	TGTGCCAGCAGCTCCGGAGGGGATAGCGGGGAGCAGTACTTC
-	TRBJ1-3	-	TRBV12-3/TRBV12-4	CASSSSGFGNTIYF	TGTGCCAGCAGTTCATCAGGGTTCGGAAACACCATATATTTT
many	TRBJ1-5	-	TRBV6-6	CASSYGDQPQHF	TGTGCCAGCAGTTACGGAGATCAGCCCCAGCATTTT
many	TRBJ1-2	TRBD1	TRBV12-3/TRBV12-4	CASSTGVYGYTF	TGTGCCAGCAGTACAGGGGTTTATGGCTACACCTTC
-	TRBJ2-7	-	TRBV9	CASSPRPNWEQYF	TGTGCCAGCAGCCCTCGACCCAACTGGGAGCAGTACTTC
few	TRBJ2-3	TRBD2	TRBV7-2	CASSFGGGKISDTQYF	TGTGCCAGCAGCTTCGGCGGGGGGAAGATTTCCGATACGCAGTATTTT
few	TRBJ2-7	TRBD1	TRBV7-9	CASSSPTGVSYEQYF	TGTGCCAGCAGCTCCCCGACAGGGGTCTCCTACGAGCAGTACTTC